One sample yielded the 13 T cell receptor beta chains listed below, sequenced in a study of cytomegalovirus exposure and HLA in healthy donors. The primer mix had 60 Vbeta and 13 Jbeta primers. The repertoire was sequenced with immunoSEQ multiplex PCR; TCRdb's copy has only in-frame clones and lacks some. Of under 70,000 clones listed, around 79% were seen once; the top ten hold approximately 2.3%. The sample was PBMCs. Receptors were obtained from a female donor in good health and CMV-seronegative.

This clone was observed a handful of times. V is TRBV25-1 and J is TRBJ2-5; 8 nucleotides line up with TRBD1. Germline lookup yields CDR1 MGHDK and CDR2 SYGVNS. Germline trimming cut 4 bases from V and 5 bases from J; bases unmatched to any gene: 6. The CDR3 contains 14 residues. CDR3 amino acids: CASSGWQGAETQYF. CDR3 coding DNA: TGTGCCAGCAGTGGCTGGCAGGGGGCCGAGACCCAGTACTTC.

This clone appeared once. The V call is TRBV2, the J call TRBJ2-1, with 11 bases aligning to TRBD2. After removal of 8 bases from V and 6 bases from J, the junction contained 9 bases not matched to a gene. Germline V gives CDR1 SNHLY, CDR2 FYNNEI. The CDR3 contains 15 residues. CDR3 nucleotides: TGTGCCAGCGTTTTGTTAGCGGGGGGGCCCAATGAGCAGTTCTTC. Its protein product is CASVLLAGGPNEQFF.

This clone was recorded only once. CDR3 loop: CASSLAGGRGEKLFF. The CDR3 nucleotides are TGCGCCAGCAGCTTGGCCGGCGGGCGCGGTGAAAAACTGTTTTTT. The chain has TRBV5-1 and TRBJ1-4; D is unresolved. The CDR3 consists of 15 residues. V was cut by 0 bases and J by 7 bases, with 13 bases left in between. The germline CDR1 and CDR2 sequences are SGHRS and YFSETQ.

This chain joins TRBV5-1 and TRBJ2-1, with 7 bases lining up with TRBD2. There are 15 residues in the CDR3. CDR1 is SGHRS and CDR2 is YFSETQ in the germline V gene. Unmatched junction bases numbered 8, after V lost 6 bases and J lost 2 bases. CDR3 sequence: CASTVAGGTYNEQFF. CDR3 coding DNA: TGCGCCAGCACCGTAGCGGGCGGGACCTACAATGAGCAGTTCTTC.

This chain joins TRBV27 and TRBJ2-7; 13 nucleotides align to TRBD2. Germline values: CDR1 MNHEY, CDR2 SMNVEV (reference sequence). The CDR3 has 16 amino acids. V lost 5 bases to trimming and J lost 2 bases; unmatched junction nucleotides: 6. CDR3 in DNA: TGTGCCAGCAGTAGGACTAGCGGGAGTCCGCCCTACGAGCAGTACTTC. It specifies CASSRTSGSPPYEQYF.

Turning to this clone: At one end the junction does not follow the germline gene, possibly because of a read error. The identical CDR3 is also encoded by other nucleotide sequences in the sample. The chain employs TRBV4-2 and TRBJ1-6, with 8 bases fitting TRBD1. From germline, CDR1 is LGHNA and CDR2 YNFKEQ. The CDR3 spans 14 residues. DNA for the CDR3: TGTGCCAGCAGCCAAAGACAGGGGAATTCCCCCCTCCACTTT. This sequence encodes CASSQRQGNSPLHF.

V and J are TRBV12-5 and TRBJ2-1, with D possibly TRBD2 on 6 matching bases. V lost 0 bases and J lost 4, with 16 bases in between. Germline V CDR1 and CDR2: LGHNT, FRNRAP. The length of the CDR3 is 17 residues. The CDR3, as DNA: TGTGCTAGTGGTTTGGTACTTCCCGCGGGATCTTACAATGAGCAGTTCTTC. Encoded protein: CASGLVLPAGSYNEQFF. Using reference TRBV12-5 and TRBJ2-1 for the parts outside the CDR3, the full variable domain is DARVTQTPRHKVTEMGQEVTMRCQPILGHNTVFWYRQTMMQGLELLAYFRNRAPLDDSGMPKDRFSAEMPDATLATLKIQPSEPRDSAVYFCASGLVLPAGSYNEQFFGPGTRLTVL.

CDR3: CATGTGGSSYEQYF. CDR3 in DNA: TGTGCCACCGGGACAGGCGGGAGCTCCTACGAGCAGTACTTC. The rearrangement joins TRBV27 to TRBJ2-7; D perhaps matches TRBD1 (8 bases). This CDR3 has 14 residues. Trimming left V 10 bases short and J 0 bases short, with 16 bases between. CDR1 is MNHEY, CDR2 SMNVEV, per germline (reference sequence).

The chain recombines TRBV6-5 with TRBJ2-5; the match to TRBD1 covers 7 bases. V trimming: 5 bases; J trimming: 11 bases; junction bases outside the gene matches: 14. This CDR3 region has 14 residues. CDR1 MNHEY and CDR2 SVGAGI come from the germline V gene. CDR3 in amino acids: CASSRSGQSYEQYF. The CDR3 DNA is TGTGCCAGCAGTCGATCGGGACAGTCCTATGAGCAGTACTTC.

The V and J genes are TRBV11-2 and TRBJ2-7; D remains unclear. Germline V gene sequence: CDR1 SGHAT, CDR2 FQNNGV. V was trimmed by 0 bases and J by 3 bases, leaving 12 bases between them. The length of the CDR3 is 15 residues. For the CDR3, the DNA is TGTGCCAGCAGCTTAGATCCTTACTACAACTACGAGCAGTACTTC. This codes for CASSLDPYYNYEQYF.

The genes are TRBV25-1 and TRBJ2-3; D might be TRBD2 (6 bases). The length of the CDR3 is 15 residues. Germline CDR1 and CDR2: MGHDK and SYGVNS. V lost 3 bases and J lost 4, with 14 bases in between. The CDR3 bases are TGTGCCAGCAGTGAGGGGGGTAGGGCTGCAGATACGCAGTATTTT. This gives the protein CASSEGGRAADTQYF.

The chain employs TRBV5-1 and TRBJ1-3; D is unresolved. The V gene's germline CDR1 is SGHRS and CDR2 YFSETQ. The CDR3 consists of 13 residues. The V gene lost 4 bases and the J gene lost 0 bases, with 5 bases spanning the gap. This chain's CDR3 is CASSQDSGNTIYF. The CDR3 DNA reads as TGCGCCAGCAGCCAGGACTCTGGAAACACCATATATTTT.

V usage is TRBV7-9 and J usage is TRBJ1-4; 11 bases are a match to TRBD1. Germline V lookup: CDR1 SEHNR, CDR2 FQNEAQ (reference sequence). The CDR3 runs to 15 residues. V lost 4 bases to trimming and J lost 7 bases; unmatched junction nucleotides: 5. CDR3 loop: CASSSSGTGGEKLFF. The CDR3 nucleotides are TGTGCCAGCAGCTCATCCGGGACAGGGGGTGAAAAACTGTTTTTT.